The 11 T cell receptor beta chains given below trace back to one sample, sequenced in a study of post-analysis software for immune sequencing data. Study observations and caveats: Included in a set of roughly five TRBV segments more frequent in patients than controls were TRBV5-6, TRBV5-1 and TRBV20-1.

Unique molecular identifiers were built into the TCR beta cDNA libraries. Via MiXCR, TCRdb re-called the PCR reads, giving one row per CDR3 protein. Here the sample spans about half a million distinct CDR3 sequences, roughly 45% being singletons. No antigen is known for these receptors. The sample consisted of blood. The origin of the receptors is a girl between 10 and 17 years old with multiple sclerosis.

As concerns this clonotype: Relative to the germline gene, one junction end is altered; a read error may explain this. This chain connects TRBV28 to TRBJ2-5; D may be TRBD1 (6 bases). The CDR3 contains 14 residues. The V gene's germline CDR1 is MDHEN and CDR2 SYDVKM. Here the CDR3 reads CAGSLTGVGETQYF. DNA of the CDR3: TGTGCCGGCAGTTTGACAGGTGTGGGGGAGACCCAGTACTTC.

CDR3 sequence (DNA): TGTGCTAGTGGTTTGGTACAGACGGATACGCAGTATTTT. Amino acids: CASGLVQTDTQYF. V usage is TRBV12-5 and J usage is TRBJ2-3; D remains ambiguous. This CDR3 has 13 amino acids. The germline gives CDR1 LGHNT, CDR2 FRNRAP. V lost 0 bases, J lost 6 bases, and 7 bases lay in between.

Only a few counts were recorded for this clonotype. CDR3 region: CSAQHPGGNYEQYF. In DNA form, the CDR3 reads TGCAGTGCCCAACACCCGGGGGGGAACTACGAGCAGTACTTC. V usage is TRBV20-1 and J usage is TRBJ2-7; 8 bases are a match to TRBD2. The V gene end was trimmed by 6 bases and the J gene end by 3 bases; junction bases not matched to a gene: 10. CDR1 and CDR2 from the germline V gene are DFQATT and SNEGSKA (reference sequence). The CDR3 is 14 residues long.

A few counts support this clonotype. This sequence joins TRBV6-5 and TRBJ2-1; weak D call: TRBD1 (5 bases). This CDR3 is 15 amino acids long. Germline V gene data show CDR1 as MNHEY and CDR2 as SVGAGI. Trimming pared 5 bases from V and 0 bases from J, leaving 11 bases between. The CDR3 region has the DNA TGTGCCAGCAGTGGACACAGGAGCTCCTACAATGAGCAGTTCTTC. Translating gives CASSGHRSSYNEQFF.

This clonotype was detected only a few times. The chain is built from TRBV20-1 and TRBJ2-7; 10 nucleotides match TRBD1. Germline CDR1 DFQATT, CDR2 SNEGSKA (reference sequence). With V trimmed by 4 bases and J by 2 bases, 11 bases remained unmatched. The CDR3 runs to 16 residues. The CDR3 coding sequence is TGCAGTGCTAAAAGCTCACTCGGGACAGGGGCCTACGAGCAGTACTTC. It is translated as CSAKSSLGTGAYEQYF.

The chain joins TRBV29-1 to TRBJ2-1; 14 bases agree with TRBD2. From germline, CDR1 is SQVTM and CDR2 ANQGSEA. This CDR3 has 14 amino acids. V was pared by 5 bases and J by 8 bases, with 5 bases of the junction left unmatched. The CDR3 is CSVSGTSGGHEQFF. CDR3 bases: TGCAGCGTTTCAGGGACTAGCGGGGGCCATGAGCAGTTCTTC.

The table lists this clonotype with a few counts. J is TRBJ1-2 and V is TRBV20-1; D call uncertain. Trimming removed 0 bases from V and 4 bases from J, with 15 bases in between. Germline V gives CDR1 DFQATT, CDR2 SNEGSKA (reference sequence). This CDR3 comprises 15 residues. CDR3 protein: CSARDPLRKLYGYTF. The CDR3 DNA reads as TGCAGTGCTAGAGACCCCCTTAGGAAACTCTATGGCTACACCTTC.

This clonotype turned up a few times. V and J are TRBV6-6 and TRBJ2-1, with 9 bases identical to TRBD1. CDR1 is MNHNY, CDR2 SVGAGI, per germline (reference sequence). J was trimmed by 1 base and V by 2 bases; bases with no gene match: 6. CDR3 length equals 17 residues. CDR3 loop: CASSYLTGGDSYNEQFF. CDR3 nucleotides: TGTGCCAGCAGTTACCTCACAGGGGGCGATTCCTACAATGAGCAGTTCTTC.

There are many counts of this clonotype. The V and J genes are TRBV24-1 and TRBJ2-4, with D possibly TRBD2 on 5 matching bases. This CDR3 region has 12 residues. CDR1 is KGHDR and CDR2 is SFDVKD in the germline V gene. The V gene lost 9 bases and the J gene lost 5 bases, with 10 bases spanning the gap. The CDR3 protein is CATSKGENIQYF. In nucleotides, the CDR3 is TGTGCCACCTCGAAGGGAGAAAACATTCAGTACTTC.

This clonotype was found a few times. The rearrangement uses TRBV11-3 and TRBJ2-3; D possibly corresponds to TRBD1 (6 bases). V was pared by 4 bases and J by 9 bases, with 17 bases between. Germline assignment: CDR1 SGHNT and CDR2 YENEEA. The CDR3 has 14 residues. This chain's CDR3 is CASSSPESDRTQYF. The CDR3 nucleotides read TGTGCCAGCAGCTCCCCCGAATCAGACAGGACGCAGTATTTT. The variable domain in full, with the rest retrieved from reference TRBV11-3 and TRBJ2-3, is EAGVVQSPRYKIIEKKQPVAFWCNPISGHNTLYWYLQNLGQGPELLIRYENEEAVDDSQLPKDRFSAERLKGVDSTLKIQPAELGDSAVYLCASSSPESDRTQYFGPGTRLTVL.

Only a few counts were recorded for this clonotype. The chain has TRBV20-1 and TRBJ2-7, with TRBD2 matching 7 bases. V was pared by 7 bases and J by 5 bases, with 17 bases of the junction left unmatched. There are 15 residues in the CDR3. CDR1 and CDR2 (germline): DFQATT, SNEGSKA (reference sequence). In DNA form, the CDR3 reads TGCAGTGTTACGACCGCCTGGGGGAGGGCCGACGAGCAGTACTTC. As protein: CSVTTAWGRADEQYF.